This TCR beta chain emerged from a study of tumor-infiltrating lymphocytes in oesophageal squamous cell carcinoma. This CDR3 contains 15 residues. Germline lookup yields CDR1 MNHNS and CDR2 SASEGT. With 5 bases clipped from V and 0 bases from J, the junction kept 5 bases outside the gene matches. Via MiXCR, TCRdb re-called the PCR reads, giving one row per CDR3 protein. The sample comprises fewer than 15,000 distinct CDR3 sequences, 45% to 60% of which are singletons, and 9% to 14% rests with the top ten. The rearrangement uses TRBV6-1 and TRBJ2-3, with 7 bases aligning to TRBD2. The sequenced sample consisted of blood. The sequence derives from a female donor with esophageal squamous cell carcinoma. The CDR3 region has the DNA TGTGCCAGCAGTTCTGGCGGGAGAAGCACAGATACGCAGTATTTT. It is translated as CASSSGGRSTDTQYF.